The 8 T cell receptor beta chains given below trace back to one sample, sequenced in a study of human T cells and chemical hapten exposure. The time point here: pre-sensitization, week 0. Treatment given: therapeutic diphenylcyclopropenone sensitization with weekly scalp DPC. TCRdb analysed the RACE reads with MiXCR anew, one entry per CDR3 protein. This table has about 180,000 distinct CDR3 sequences, approximately 29% appearing once. The specimen comprised whole blood, sampled in connection with sensitization to the hapten diphenylcyclopropenone (DPC). The receptors derive from a woman aged 30 to 39 with alopecia areata. Some clones in this sample may be carry-over from other donors' samples.

The chain has TRBV4-1 and TRBJ2-7; TRBD1 matches 9 bases. In germline, CDR1 is MGHRA, CDR2 YSYEKL. CDR3 length: 16 amino acids. Trimming took 4 bases from V and 3 from J; bases not matched to a gene: 10. The CDR3 coding sequence is TGCGCCAGCAGCCGAGATACCGGGACAGGGATCTACGAGCAGTACTTC. Amino acid sequence: CASSRDTGTGIYEQYF.

The V call is TRBV18, the J call TRBJ1-2; D remains ambiguous. Germline-derived CDR1 and CDR2 are KGHSH and LQKENI. The CDR3 sequence is 15 residues long. V lost 4 bases and J lost 1, with 13 bases in between. CDR3 sequence: CASSRPGSRNYGYTF. Written as DNA, the CDR3 is TGTGCCAGCTCACGGCCGGGTTCTCGTAACTATGGCTACACCTTC.

This clonotype has a handful of counts. The chain recombines TRBV27 with TRBJ1-2; TRBD1 matches 10 bases. V trimming: 5 bases; J trimming: 8 bases; junction bases outside the gene matches: 11. Germline V gene sequence: CDR1 MNHEY, CDR2 SMNVEV (reference sequence). The CDR3 loop spans 15 amino acids. The DNA of the CDR3 is TGTGCCAGCAGTCTCCTCCCCGACAGGGGGCGAGGCTACACCTTC. Translating gives CASSLLPDRGRGYTF.

The gene calls are TRBV3-1 and TRBJ1-4; unclear D gene. There are 16 residues in the CDR3. Germline-derived CDR1 and CDR2 are LGHDT and YNNKEL (reference sequence). Trimming removed 3 bases from V and 4 bases from J, with 15 bases in between. CDR3 sequence: CASSQYARGLNEKLFF. The CDR3 DNA reads TGTGCCAGCAGCCAGTACGCCCGAGGTCTTAATGAAAAACTGTTTTTT.

This clonotype has a count of ten or more. The chain combines TRBV20-1 with TRBJ2-1; D unclear. Per the germline V gene, CDR1 is DFQATT and CDR2 is SNEGSKA (reference sequence). The CDR3 extends over 14 amino acids. The ends were cut back, 4 bases at V and 8 bases at J, with 18 bases in the middle. CDR3 sequence (DNA): TGCAGTGCTATAGCCCCCACCACTGGGGATGAGCAGTTCTTC. Protein: CSAIAPTTGDEQFF.

This chain links TRBV5-1 with TRBJ2-1, with D possibly being TRBD2 (6 bases). V shed 3 bases and J shed 0 bases, with 13 bases lying between them. The CDR3 contains 16 residues. Germline values: CDR1 SGHRS, CDR2 YFSETQ. The CDR3 nucleotides read TGCGCCAGCAGCTGGACTGGCGGGAACTCCTACAATGAGCAGTTCTTC. Its protein is CASSWTGGNSYNEQFF.

A single count supports this clonotype. The genes are TRBV5-1 and TRBJ2-7; 7 nucleotides agree with TRBD1. This CDR3 contains 15 residues. From germline, CDR1 is SGHRS and CDR2 YFSETQ. The J segment lost 3 bases and the V segment lost 7 bases, leaving 13 bases of the junction unmatched. The CDR3 DNA follows: TGCGCCAGCTCCCGTCTACCGGGACAGAACTACGAGCAGTACTTC. Residues: CASSRLPGQNYEQYF.

This rearrangement joins TRBV20-1 to TRBJ1-1; 8 bases line up with TRBD1. Germline V gives CDR1 DFQATT, CDR2 SNEGSKA (reference sequence). The junction had 10 bases not matched to a gene; V was cut back by 4 bases and J by 3 bases. CDR3 length: 15 amino acids. CDR3 nucleotide sequence: TGCAGTGCTATAAACTCGCAGGGGGCGGACACTGAAGCTTTCTTT. Amino acid sequence: CSAINSQGADTEAFF.